This T cell receptor beta chain appears in the sequencing data of a study of T cell responses to AZD1222 COVID-19 vaccine. The CDR3 extends over 16 amino acids. Germline V CDR1 and CDR2: SGDLS, YYNGEE. V lost 6 bases and J lost 0, with 13 bases in between. Sequencing used immunoSEQ multiplex PCR; TCRdb keeps in-frame clones, though not all of them. Among over 130,000 clones listed, approximately 94% were seen once. Sequencing was performed on peripheral blood, taken on day 0 of AZD1222 vaccination. The chain uses TRBV9 and TRBJ1-6; D call uncertain. The receptor was derived from an adult in good health. The CDR3 sequence is CASNPDASSYNSPLHF. The CDR3 DNA is TGTGCCAGCAACCCTGACGCGAGCTCCTATAATTCACCCCTCCACTTT.